This T cell receptor (beta chain) was identified during a study of PD-L1 blockade in urothelial cancer. Study-level results: Pretreatment TCR clonality in blood under the median foretold superior survival.

Stated time point: peripheral blood 6 weeks after treatment start. Regarding this clone: No antigen is known for it.

The trim removed 0 bases at V and 1 base at J, leaving 2 bases unmatched. The CDR3 length is 16 residues. In germline, CDR1 is SGHRS, CDR2 YFSETQ. Assay: immunoSEQ multiplex PCR; the TCRdb copy retains only in-frame clones and omits some. The sample has about 120,000 clones; around 89% are singletons. This chain links TRBV5-1 with TRBJ2-3; 10 bases agree with TRBD2. This clonotype was sampled from a man between 60 and 75 years old with urothelial cancer. The specimen comprised PBMCs, sampled around atezolizumab (anti-PD-L1) treatment. The DNA for the CDR3 is TGCGCCAGCAGCTTGGCCACTAGCGGGGGCACAGATACGCAGTATTTT. Translated, it gives CASSLATSGGTDTQYF.